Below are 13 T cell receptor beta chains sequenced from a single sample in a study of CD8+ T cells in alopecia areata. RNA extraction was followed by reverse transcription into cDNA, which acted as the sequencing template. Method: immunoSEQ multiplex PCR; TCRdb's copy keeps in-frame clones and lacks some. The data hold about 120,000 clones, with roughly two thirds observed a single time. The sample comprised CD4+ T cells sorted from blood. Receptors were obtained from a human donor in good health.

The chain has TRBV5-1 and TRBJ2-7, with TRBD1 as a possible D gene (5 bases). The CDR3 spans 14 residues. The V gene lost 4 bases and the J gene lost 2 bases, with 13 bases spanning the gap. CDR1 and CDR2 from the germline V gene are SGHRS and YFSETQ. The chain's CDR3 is CASSEPGRAYEQYF. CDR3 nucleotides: TGCGCCAGCAGCGAGCCGGGCAGGGCCTACGAGCAGTACTTC.

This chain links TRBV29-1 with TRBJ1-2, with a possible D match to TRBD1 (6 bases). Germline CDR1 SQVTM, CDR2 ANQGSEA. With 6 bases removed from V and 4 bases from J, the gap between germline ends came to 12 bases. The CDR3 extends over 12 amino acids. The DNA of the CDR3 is TGCAGCGTCGGGACACGAACCTATGGCTACACCTTC. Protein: CSVGTRTYGYTF.

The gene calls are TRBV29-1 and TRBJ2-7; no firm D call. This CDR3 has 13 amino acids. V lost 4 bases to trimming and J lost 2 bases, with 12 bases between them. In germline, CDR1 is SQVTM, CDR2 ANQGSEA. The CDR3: CSVGFAGAYEQYF. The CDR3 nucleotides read TGCAGCGTTGGATTTGCAGGCGCCTACGAGCAGTACTTC.

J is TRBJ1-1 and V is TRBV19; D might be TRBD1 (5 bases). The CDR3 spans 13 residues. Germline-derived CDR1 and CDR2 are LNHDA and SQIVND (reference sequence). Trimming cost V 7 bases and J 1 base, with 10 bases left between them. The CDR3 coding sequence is TGTGCCAGTATGGGACGGAAGAACACTGAAGCTTTCTTT. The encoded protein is CASMGRKNTEAFF.

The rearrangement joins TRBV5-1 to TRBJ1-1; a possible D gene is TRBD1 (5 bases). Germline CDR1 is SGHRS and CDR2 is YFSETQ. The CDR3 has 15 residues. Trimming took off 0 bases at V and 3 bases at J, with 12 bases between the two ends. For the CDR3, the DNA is TGCGCCAGCAGCTTGGCCCTGGGAGGGGACACTGAAGCTTTCTTT. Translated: CASSLALGGDTEAFF.

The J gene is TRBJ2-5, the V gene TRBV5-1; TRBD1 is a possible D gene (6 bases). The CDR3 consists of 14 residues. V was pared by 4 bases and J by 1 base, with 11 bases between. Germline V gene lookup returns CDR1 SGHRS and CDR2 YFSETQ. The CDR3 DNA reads TGCGCCAGCAGCGGTGGACAGCCCCAAGAGACCCAGTACTTC. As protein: CASSGGQPQETQYF.

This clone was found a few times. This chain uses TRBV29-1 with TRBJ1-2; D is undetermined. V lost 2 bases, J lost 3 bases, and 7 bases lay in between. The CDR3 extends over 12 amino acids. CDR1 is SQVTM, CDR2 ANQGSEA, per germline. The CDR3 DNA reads TGCAGCGTTGAACGGGCAGACTATGGCTACACCTTC. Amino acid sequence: CSVERADYGYTF.

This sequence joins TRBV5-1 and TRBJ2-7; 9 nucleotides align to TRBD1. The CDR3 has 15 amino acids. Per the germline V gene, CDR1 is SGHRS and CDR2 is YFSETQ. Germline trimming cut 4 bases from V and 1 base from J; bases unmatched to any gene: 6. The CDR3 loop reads CASSTGQGGSYEQYF. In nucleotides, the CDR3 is TGCGCCAGCAGCACGGGACAGGGAGGGTCCTACGAGCAGTACTTC.

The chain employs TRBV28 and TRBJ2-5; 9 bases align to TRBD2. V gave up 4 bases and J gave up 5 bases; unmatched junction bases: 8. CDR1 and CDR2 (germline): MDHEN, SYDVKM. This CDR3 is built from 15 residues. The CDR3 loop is CASSSPASGVETQYF. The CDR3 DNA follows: TGTGCCAGCAGTTCCCCCGCTAGCGGGGTTGAGACCCAGTACTTC. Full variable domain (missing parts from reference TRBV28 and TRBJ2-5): DVKVTQSSRYLVKRTGEKVFLECVQDMDHENMFWYRQDPGLGLRLIYFSYDVKMKEKGDIPEGYSVSREKKERFSLILESASTNQTSMYLCASSSPASGVETQYFGPGTRLLVL.

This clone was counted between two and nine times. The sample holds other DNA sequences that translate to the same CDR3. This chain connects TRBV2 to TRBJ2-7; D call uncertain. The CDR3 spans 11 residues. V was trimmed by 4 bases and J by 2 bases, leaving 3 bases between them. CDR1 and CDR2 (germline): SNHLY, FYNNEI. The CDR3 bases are TGTGCCAGCAGTGCCGCCTACGAGCAGTACTTC. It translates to CASSAAYEQYF. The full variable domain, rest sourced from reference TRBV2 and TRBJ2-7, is EPEVTQTPSHQVTQMGQEVILRCVPISNHLYFYWYRQILGQKVEFLVSFYNNEISEKSEIFDDQFSVERPDGSNFTLKIRSTKLEDSAMYFCASSAAYEQYFGPGTRLTVT.

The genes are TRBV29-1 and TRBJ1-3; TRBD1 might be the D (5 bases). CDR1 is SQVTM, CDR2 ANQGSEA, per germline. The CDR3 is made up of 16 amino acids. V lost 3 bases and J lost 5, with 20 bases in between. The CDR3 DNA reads TGCAGCGTTGATAACCTTTCGACAGCTACTCGAAACACCATATATTTT. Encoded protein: CSVDNLSTATRNTIYF.

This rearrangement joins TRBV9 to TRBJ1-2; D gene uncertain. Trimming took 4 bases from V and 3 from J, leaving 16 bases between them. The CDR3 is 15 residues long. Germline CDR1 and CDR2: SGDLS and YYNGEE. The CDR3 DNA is TGTGCCAGCAGCAGCACGGACGGAGTGGACTATGGCTACACCTTC. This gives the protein CASSSTDGVDYGYTF.

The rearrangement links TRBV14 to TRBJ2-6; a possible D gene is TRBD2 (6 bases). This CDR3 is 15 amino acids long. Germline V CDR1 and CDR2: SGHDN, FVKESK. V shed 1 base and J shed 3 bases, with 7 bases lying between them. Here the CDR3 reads CASSQVGGGANVLTF. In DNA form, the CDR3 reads TGTGCCAGCAGCCAAGTCGGGGGTGGGGCCAACGTCCTGACTTTC.